This TCR beta chain emerged from a study of CD8 T cells in ankylosing spondylitis. Study-wide points: Disease-linked clones reportedly showed significant enrichment in matched ankylosing spondylitis synovial fluid. In ankylosing spondylitis blood, a motif of roughly 8 highly homologous TCR beta variants appeared characteristic.

Comments on this clonotype: What it recognizes is unknown.

This CDR3 is 16 amino acids long. Germline CDR1 SGDLS, CDR2 YYNGEE. The ends lost 4 bases at V and 7 bases at J; junction bases unmatched: 11. Construction of TCR beta libraries was performed using quantitative 5'-RACE with molecular barcodes. TCRdb reprocessed the 5' RACE reads with MiXCR, giving one entry per CDR3 protein. In the table there are under 300,000 distinct CDR3 sequences, 15% to 20% of which are singletons. Sequenced material: blood, either unsorted or a sorted T cell fraction (not recorded which). The chain carries TRBV9 and TRBJ2-1; 10 bases fit TRBD2. The sequence was obtained from a male donor with ankylosing spondylitis or in good health (not recorded which). CDR3 residues: CASSRTSGVSWNEQFF. The CDR3 DNA reads as TGTGCCAGCAGCCGCACTAGCGGGGTAAGCTGGAATGAGCAGTTCTTC.